These 27 T cell receptor beta chains share one sample of origin, sequenced in a study of cytomegalovirus exposure and HLA in healthy donors. In the PCR, 60 Vbeta and 13 Jbeta primers were used. Profiling relied on immunoSEQ multiplex PCR, and the TCRdb table lists in-frame clones only, not all of them. Among about 190,000 clones listed, over 70% were seen once. The sample was PBMCs. The receptors come from a boy aged 2 to 9 in good health and CMV-seronegative.

J is TRBJ1-1 and V is TRBV29-1; D is unclear. In germline, CDR1 is SQVTM, CDR2 ANQGSEA. V lost 7 bases and J 1 base, leaving 4 bases between the germline ends. This CDR3 spans 10 amino acids. The CDR3 DNA sequence: TGCAGCGGAGGGAACACTGAAGCTTTCTTT. It translates to CSGGNTEAFF.

This sequence joins TRBV9 and TRBJ2-1; the D gene is possibly TRBD2 (5 bases). Germline assignment: CDR1 SGDLS and CDR2 YYNGEE. The CDR3 has 14 amino acids. Deletions cut 4 bases from V and 7 bases from J, with 15 bases between. CDR3 sequence: CASSQMGRRNEQFF. Written as DNA, the CDR3 is TGTGCCAGCAGCCAAATGGGTAGGAGGAATGAGCAGTTCTTC. Complete variable domain (other parts from reference TRBV9 and TRBJ2-1): DSGVTQTPKHLITATGQRVTLRCSPRSGDLSVYWYQQSLDQGLQFLIQYYNGEERAKGNILERFSAQQFPDLHSELNLSSLELGDSALYFCASSQMGRRNEQFFGPGTRLTVL.

The J gene is TRBJ2-3, the V gene TRBV15, with D unclear. Germline loops: CDR1 LNHNV, CDR2 YYDKDF (reference sequence). Trimming took off 1 base at V and 3 bases at J, with 5 bases between the two ends. This CDR3 spans 13 amino acids. CDR3 residues: CATSRAETDTQYF. The CDR3 coding sequence is TGTGCCACCAGCAGAGCCGAGACAGATACGCAGTATTTT.

The V gene is TRBV19, the J gene TRBJ2-2, with 7 bases lining up with TRBD1. CDR1 LNHDA and CDR2 SQIVND come from the germline V gene (reference sequence). The V gene end was trimmed by 7 bases and the J gene end by 5 bases; junction bases not matched to a gene: 13. CDR3 length: 16 residues. The CDR3 DNA follows: TGTGCCAGTATGGGGAGAGGACAGGTATTAACCGGGGAGCTGTTTTTT. Its protein is CASMGRGQVLTGELFF.

V is TRBV28 and J is TRBJ1-1, with 7 bases fitting TRBD1. Germline CDR1 reads MDHEN; CDR2 reads SYDVKM. The CDR3 covers 13 residues. V lost 6 bases, J lost 4 bases, and 5 bases stayed unmatched. CDR3 nucleotide sequence: TGTGCCAGCAGCCCAGACAGGGCCACTGAAGCTTTCTTT. Protein: CASSPDRATEAFF.

V is TRBV6-1 and J is TRBJ1-1, with 8 nucleotides matching TRBD1. The CDR3 covers 13 residues. The V and J ends lost 4 bases and 4 bases, in that order; junction bases with no gene match: 2. CDR1 is MNHNS, CDR2 SASEGT, per germline. CDR3 DNA: TGTGCCAGCAGTGTTGACAGGGGCACTGAAGCTTTCTTT. Encoded protein: CASSVDRGTEAFF.

V and J are TRBV5-1 and TRBJ2-1; 13 bases align to TRBD2. The CDR3 loop spans 17 amino acids. The germline gives CDR1 SGHRS, CDR2 YFSETQ. The V gene end was trimmed by 4 bases and the J gene end by 2 bases; junction bases not matched to a gene: 6. DNA for the CDR3: TGCGCCAGCAGCGCTATCGGGACTAGCGGGGCCTACAATGAGCAGTTCTTC. This codes for CASSAIGTSGAYNEQFF.

This chain connects TRBV30 to TRBJ2-3, with D possibly being TRBD1 (5 bases). Trimming cost V 4 bases and J 1 base, with 9 bases left between them. The germline CDR1 and CDR2 sequences are GTSNPN and SVGIG (reference sequence). The CDR3 runs to 13 residues. The CDR3 here is CAWTEGGTDTQYF. In nucleotides, the CDR3 is TGTGCCTGGACCGAAGGGGGCACAGATACGCAGTATTTT. Drawing the rest from reference TRBV30 and TRBJ2-3, the complete variable domain is SQTIHQWPATLVQPVGSPLSLECTVEGTSNPNLYWYRQAAGRGLQLLFYSVGIGQISSEVPQNLSASRPQDRQFILSSKKLLLSDSGFYLCAWTEGGTDTQYFGPGTRLTVL.

J is TRBJ1-2 and V is TRBV28; D is unresolved. The CDR3 has 13 amino acids. CDR1 and CDR2 from the germline V gene are MDHEN and SYDVKM. V dropped 2 bases and J dropped 7 bases, with 11 bases sitting between them. In DNA, the CDR3 is TGTGCCAGCAGTTTACCGAACAGTGTTGGCTACACCTTC. Protein product: CASSLPNSVGYTF.

This chain links TRBV4-2 with TRBJ2-5; the D is unclear. Germline CDR1 and CDR2: LGHNA and YNFKEQ. Trimming removed 4 bases from V and 1 base from J, with 13 bases in between. This CDR3 comprises 15 residues. The CDR3 DNA reads as TGTGCCAGCAGCCTGTCAGCCGCAGGCCAAGAGACCCAGTACTTC. Its protein is CASSLSAAGQETQYF.

The CDR3 nucleotides read TGTGCCAGCAGCCAAGACAGGACTAGCATTGAGCAGTACTTC. It yields the protein CASSQDRTSIEQYF. V is TRBV4-2 and J is TRBJ2-7, with 8 bases aligning to TRBD2. This CDR3 comprises 14 residues. Germline V CDR1 and CDR2: LGHNA, YNFKEQ. Trimming took 0 bases from V and 7 from J; bases not matched to a gene: 5.

This clone was observed a handful of times. This sequence joins TRBV5-1 and TRBJ1-6; TRBD1 matches at 10 bases. This CDR3 has 15 residues. Trimming at V came to 0 bases and at J to 7 bases, leaving 1 base not matched to a gene. Per the germline V gene, CDR1 is SGHRS and CDR2 is YFSETQ. CDR3 in amino acids: CASSLEGQGNSPLHF. The CDR3 coding sequence is TGCGCCAGCAGCTTGGAGGGACAGGGGAATTCACCCCTCCACTTT.

The sample holds a few counts of this clone. V usage is TRBV2 and J usage is TRBJ1-5; 7 bases agree with TRBD1. V shed 5 bases and J 7 bases; nucleotides not matched to a gene: 2. This CDR3 is 12 amino acids long. Germline CDR1 reads SNHLY; CDR2 reads FYNNEI. CDR3 bases: TGTGCCAGCAGTCAGGGGGTCCAGCCCCAGCATTTT. Encoded protein: CASSQGVQPQHF.

The chain is built from TRBV4-3 and TRBJ1-2; 7 positions agree with TRBD1. Trimming at V came to 1 base and at J to 4 bases, leaving 6 bases not matched to a gene. The germline gives CDR1 LGHNA, CDR2 YSLEER. This CDR3 spans 15 amino acids. DNA of the CDR3: TGCGCCAGCAGCCAAGGGGACAGCAATTTCTATGGCTACACCTTC. As protein: CASSQGDSNFYGYTF.

This clone was seen just once. V gene TRBV6-1 combines with J gene TRBJ2-5; 7 bases align to TRBD2. The germline gives CDR1 MNHNS, CDR2 SASEGT. The CDR3 covers 14 residues. After removal of 8 bases from V and 4 bases from J, the junction contained 10 bases not matched to a gene. CDR3 nucleotide sequence: TGTGCCAGCTTGAGGAGTGCGGGAGTAGAGACCCAGTACTTC. This encodes CASLRSAGVETQYF.

This sequence joins TRBV19 and TRBJ2-2, with D maybe TRBD1 (6 bases). The CDR3 contains 15 residues. Germline CDR1 and CDR2: LNHDA and SQIVND (reference sequence). V was shortened by 5 bases and J by 3 bases, with 13 bases between the two germline ends. This chain's CDR3 is CASSSTGEYTGELFF. The DNA of the CDR3 is TGTGCCAGTAGTTCGACAGGAGAATACACCGGGGAGCTGTTTTTT.

This clone has only a few counts. The V and J genes are TRBV2 and TRBJ1-4; weak D call: TRBD1 (6 bases). V shed 1 base and J shed 7 bases, with 13 bases lying between them. The CDR3 loop spans 15 amino acids. Germline CDR1 reads SNHLY; CDR2 reads FYNNEI. The CDR3 DNA sequence: TGTGCCAGCAGTGAAGACAGGGCTGAGGGTGAAAAACTGTTTTTT. Its translation is CASSEDRAEGEKLFF.

In this sample, this clone turned up a few times. The rearrangement joins TRBV5-4 to TRBJ1-1; D is unresolved. Germline V gives CDR1 SGHNT, CDR2 YYREEE (reference sequence). The CDR3 has 13 amino acids. V was pared by 4 bases and J by 1 base, with 8 bases between. DNA for the CDR3: TGTGCCAGCAGCGGTACACAGAACACTGAAGCTTTCTTT. It translates to CASSGTQNTEAFF.

The rearrangement uses TRBV28 and TRBJ2-1; 7 positions agree with TRBD1. Germline values: CDR1 MDHEN, CDR2 SYDVKM. V lost 6 bases to trimming and J lost 5 bases; unmatched junction nucleotides: 10. The CDR3 is 15 amino acids. The CDR3, as DNA: TGTGCCAGCAGCTTCCCGGGACAGCCCGACAATGAGCAGTTCTTC. It translates to CASSFPGQPDNEQFF.

The gene calls are TRBV5-6 and TRBJ2-5, with a weak D call TRBD2 (5 bases). Germline V gives CDR1 SGHDT, CDR2 YYEEEE. The length of the CDR3 is 14 residues. Trimming removed 0 bases from V and 1 base from J, with 7 bases in between. CDR3 residues: CASSLGTSQETQYF. DNA for the CDR3: TGTGCCAGCAGCTTGGGAACTAGCCAAGAGACCCAGTACTTC.

This clone turned up a few times. The CDR3 is CAWDRGRGHGTNEKLFF. CDR3 coding DNA: TGTGCCTGGGACAGGGGGCGCGGTCATGGAACTAATGAAAAACTGTTTTTT. The rearrangement joins TRBV30 to TRBJ1-4; TRBD1 matches at 10 bases. Trimming cost V 5 bases and J 1 base; bases outside gene matches: 10. The CDR3 is 17 amino acids. In germline, CDR1 is GTSNPN, CDR2 SVGIG (reference sequence).

The chain couples TRBV18 to TRBJ1-2, with D perhaps matching TRBD1 (5 bases). The germline gives CDR1 KGHSH, CDR2 LQKENI. The CDR3 has 15 residues. Trimming left V 6 bases short and J 8 bases short, with 22 bases between. The CDR3 nucleotides read TGTGCCAGCTCGGCAGGACAAGGCCCTATGGGGGGCTACACCTTC. This sequence encodes CASSAGQGPMGGYTF.

A single count supports this clone. The chain is built from TRBV19 and TRBJ1-6; D remains ambiguous. The germline V gene has CDR1 LNHDA and CDR2 SQIVND (reference sequence). The CDR3 covers 16 residues. Trimming shortened V by 2 bases and J by 0 bases, and 8 bases separated the two germline ends. The DNA for the CDR3 is TGTGCCAGTAGTATAACCAGAAGCTCCTATAATTCACCCCTCCACTTT. Translating gives CASSITRSSYNSPLHF.

The V and J genes are TRBV10-2 and TRBJ2-1; the D gene is possibly TRBD1 (6 bases). Germline V CDR1 and CDR2: WSHSY, SAAADI. Trimming removed 7 bases from V and 7 bases from J, with 17 bases in between. The CDR3 totals 14 residues. The CDR3: CASMSAGVENEQFF. In nucleotides, the CDR3 is TGCGCCAGCATGTCGGCAGGGGTCGAAAATGAGCAGTTCTTC.

V is TRBV6-5 and J is TRBJ1-1, with 9 bases identical to TRBD1. CDR1 and CDR2 from the germline V gene are MNHEY and SVGAGI. V gave up 7 bases and J gave up 3 bases; unmatched junction bases: 6. There are 14 residues in the CDR3. CDR3 in amino acids: CASTDRGSDTEAFF. In DNA form, the CDR3 reads TGTGCCAGCACCGACAGGGGGTCGGACACTGAAGCTTTCTTT.

V and J are TRBV7-9 and TRBJ1-3; TRBD1 matches at 7 bases. The CDR3 is made up of 19 amino acids. With V trimmed by 3 bases and J by 0 bases, 14 bases remained unmatched. Looked up from germline, CDR1 is SEHNR and CDR2 is FQNEAQ (reference sequence). CDR3 in amino acids: CASSFRTGTTLNSGNTIYF. The CDR3 DNA follows: TGTGCCAGCAGCTTCCGGACAGGCACAACCCTGAACTCTGGAAACACCATATATTTT.

This clone was counted only a few times. The V call is TRBV27, the J call TRBJ2-7; D is possibly TRBD1 (5 bases). V was cut by 6 bases and J by 7 bases, with 25 bases left in between. The CDR3 consists of 16 residues. The V gene's germline CDR1 is MNHEY and CDR2 SMNVEV (reference sequence). Here the CDR3 reads CASSIPKTGISEEQYF. The CDR3, as DNA: TGTGCCAGCAGCATCCCGAAAACAGGTATTAGTGAAGAGCAGTACTTC.